This T cell receptor beta chain was observed in a study of blood T cells in healthy people across ages. For the second PCR, which ran for 7 to 11 cycles, a sample-barcoded 5' primer and a J-beta primer mix were used. TCRdb ran MiXCR on the 5' RACE reads and lists one entry per CDR3 protein. The repertoire holds 1.5 million to 2 million distinct CDR3 sequences, with around 50% as singletons. Trimming removed 5 bases from V and 0 bases from J, with 8 bases in between. The germline V gene has CDR1 SGHVS and CDR2 FQNEAQ. The CDR3 is 14 residues long. The chain couples TRBV7-8 to TRBJ1-5; D call uncertain. The sequence was obtained from a woman aged 40 to 49 in good health. Sequenced sample: blood. In DNA, the CDR3 is TGTGCCAGCAGCCTAACAAGTAGCAATCAGCCCCAGCATTTT. This sequence encodes CASSLTSSNQPQHF.